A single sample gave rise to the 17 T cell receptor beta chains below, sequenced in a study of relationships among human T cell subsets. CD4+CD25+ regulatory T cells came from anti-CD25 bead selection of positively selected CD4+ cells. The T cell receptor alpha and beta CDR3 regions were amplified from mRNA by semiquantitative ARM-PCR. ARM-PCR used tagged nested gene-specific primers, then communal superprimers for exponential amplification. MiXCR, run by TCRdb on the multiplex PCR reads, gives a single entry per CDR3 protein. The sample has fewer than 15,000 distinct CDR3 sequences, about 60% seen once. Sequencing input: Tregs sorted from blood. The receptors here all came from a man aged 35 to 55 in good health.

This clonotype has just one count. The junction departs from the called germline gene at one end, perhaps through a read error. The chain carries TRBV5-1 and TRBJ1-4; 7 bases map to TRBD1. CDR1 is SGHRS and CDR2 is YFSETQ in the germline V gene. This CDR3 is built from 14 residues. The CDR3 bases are TGCGCCAGCAGCGTGGGACAGTCCTCTGAAAAACTGCTTTTT. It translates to CASSVGQSSEKLLF.

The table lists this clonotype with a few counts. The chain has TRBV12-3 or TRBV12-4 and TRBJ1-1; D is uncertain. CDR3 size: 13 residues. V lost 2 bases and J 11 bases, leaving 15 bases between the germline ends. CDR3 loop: CASSLRLVDGAFF. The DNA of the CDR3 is TGTGCCAGCAGTTTAAGGTTGGTGGACGGGGCTTTCTTT.

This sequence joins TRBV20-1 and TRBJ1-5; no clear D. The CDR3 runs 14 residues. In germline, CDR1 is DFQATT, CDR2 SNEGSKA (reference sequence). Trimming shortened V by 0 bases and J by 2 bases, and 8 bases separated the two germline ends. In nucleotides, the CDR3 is TGCAGTGCTAGAGAGAGAGGCGGCAATCAGCCCCAGCATTTT. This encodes CSARERGGNQPQHF.

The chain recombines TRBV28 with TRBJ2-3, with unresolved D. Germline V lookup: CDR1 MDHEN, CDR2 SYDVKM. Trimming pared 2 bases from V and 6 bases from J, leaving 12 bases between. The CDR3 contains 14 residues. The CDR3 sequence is CASSLSSPRDTQYF. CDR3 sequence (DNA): TGTGCCAGCAGTTTAAGTAGCCCGCGGGATACGCAGTATTTT.

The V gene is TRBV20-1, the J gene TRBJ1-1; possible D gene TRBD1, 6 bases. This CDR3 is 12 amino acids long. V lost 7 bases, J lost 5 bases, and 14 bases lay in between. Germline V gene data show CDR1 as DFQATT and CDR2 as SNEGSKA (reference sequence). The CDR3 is CSVHDRRTEAFF. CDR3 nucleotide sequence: TGCAGTGTCCACGACAGGAGGACTGAAGCTTTCTTT.

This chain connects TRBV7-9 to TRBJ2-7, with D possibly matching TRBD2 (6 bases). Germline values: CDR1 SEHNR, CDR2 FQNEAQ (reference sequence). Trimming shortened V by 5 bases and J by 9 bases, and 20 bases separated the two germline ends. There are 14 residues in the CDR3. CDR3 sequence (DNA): TGTGCCAGCAGCCGAGACGGGGGATTGATGGGGCAGTACTTC. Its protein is CASSRDGGLMGQYF.

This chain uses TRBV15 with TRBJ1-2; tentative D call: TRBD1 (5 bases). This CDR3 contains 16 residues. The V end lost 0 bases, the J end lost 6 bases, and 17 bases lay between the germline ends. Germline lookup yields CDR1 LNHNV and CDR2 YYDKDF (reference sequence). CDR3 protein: CATSRDRERGLNGYTF. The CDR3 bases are TGTGCCACCAGCAGAGACAGGGAACGGGGATTAAATGGCTACACCTTC.

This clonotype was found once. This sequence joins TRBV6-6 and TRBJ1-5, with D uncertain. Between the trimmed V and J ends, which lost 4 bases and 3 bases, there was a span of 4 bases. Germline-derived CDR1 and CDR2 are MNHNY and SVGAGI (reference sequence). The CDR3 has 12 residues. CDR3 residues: CASSSPNQPQHF. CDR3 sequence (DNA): TGTGCCAGCAGTTCCCCCAATCAGCCCCAGCATTTT.

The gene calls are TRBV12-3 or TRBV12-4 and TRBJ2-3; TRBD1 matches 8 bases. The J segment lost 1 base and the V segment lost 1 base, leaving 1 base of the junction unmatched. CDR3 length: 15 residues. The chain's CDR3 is CASSLGQGRTDTQYF. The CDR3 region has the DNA TGTGCCAGCAGTTTAGGACAGGGGCGCACAGATACGCAGTATTTT.

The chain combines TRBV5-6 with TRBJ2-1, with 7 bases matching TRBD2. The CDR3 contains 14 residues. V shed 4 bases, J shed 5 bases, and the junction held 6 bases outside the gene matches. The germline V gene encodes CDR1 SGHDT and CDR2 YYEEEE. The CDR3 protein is CASSPGLLNNEQFF. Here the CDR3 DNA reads TGTGCCAGCAGCCCGGGACTACTTAACAATGAGCAGTTCTTC.

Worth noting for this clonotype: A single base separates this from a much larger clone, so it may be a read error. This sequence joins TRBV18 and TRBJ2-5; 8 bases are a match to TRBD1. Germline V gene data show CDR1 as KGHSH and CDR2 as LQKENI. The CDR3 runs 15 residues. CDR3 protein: CTSSHKDRAQETQYF. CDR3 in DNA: TGTACCAGCTCACACAAGGACAGGGCCCAAGAGACCCAGTACTTC.

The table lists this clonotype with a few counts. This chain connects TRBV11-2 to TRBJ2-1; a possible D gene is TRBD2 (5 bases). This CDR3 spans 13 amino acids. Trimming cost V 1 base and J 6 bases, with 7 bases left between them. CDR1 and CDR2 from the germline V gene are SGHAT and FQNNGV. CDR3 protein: CASSLGLTNEQFF. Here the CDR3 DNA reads TGTGCCAGCAGCTTAGGACTAACCAATGAGCAGTTCTTC.

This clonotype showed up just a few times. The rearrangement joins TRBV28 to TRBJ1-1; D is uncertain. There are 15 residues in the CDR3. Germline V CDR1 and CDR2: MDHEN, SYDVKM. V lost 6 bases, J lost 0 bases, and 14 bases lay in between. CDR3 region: CASSQPVLMNTEAFF. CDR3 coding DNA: TGTGCCAGCAGCCAGCCAGTTCTCATGAACACTGAAGCTTTCTTT.

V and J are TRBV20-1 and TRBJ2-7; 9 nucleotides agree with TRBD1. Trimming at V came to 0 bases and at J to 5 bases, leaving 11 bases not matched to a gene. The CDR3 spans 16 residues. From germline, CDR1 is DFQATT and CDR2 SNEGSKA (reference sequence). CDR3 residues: CSARDGFRDRVHEQYF. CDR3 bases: TGCAGTGCTAGAGATGGATTCCGGGACAGGGTCCACGAGCAGTACTTC.

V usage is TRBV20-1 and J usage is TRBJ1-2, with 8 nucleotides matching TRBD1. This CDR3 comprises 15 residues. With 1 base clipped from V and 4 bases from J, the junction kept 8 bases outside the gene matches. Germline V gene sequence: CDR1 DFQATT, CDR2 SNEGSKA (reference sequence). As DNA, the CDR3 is TGCAGTGCTAGAGTCCAGGACAGGGACTCCTATGGCTACACCTTC. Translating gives CSARVQDRDSYGYTF.

The CDR3 loop reads CASSIGQGIGTDTQYF. CDR3 nucleotides: TGTGCCAGCAGCATAGGACAGGGAATAGGGACAGATACGCAGTATTTT. This rearrangement joins TRBV21-1 to TRBJ2-3; TRBD1 is the table's D call and was not checked against the DNA. TRBV21-1 is a recognized pseudogene. CDR3 length: 16 residues.

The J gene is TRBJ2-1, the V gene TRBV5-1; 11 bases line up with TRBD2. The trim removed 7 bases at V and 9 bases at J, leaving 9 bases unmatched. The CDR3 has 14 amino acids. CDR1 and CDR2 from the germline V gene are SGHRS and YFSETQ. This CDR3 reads CASGYTSGSSEQFF. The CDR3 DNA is TGCGCCAGCGGCTACACTAGCGGGAGTTCTGAGCAGTTCTTC.